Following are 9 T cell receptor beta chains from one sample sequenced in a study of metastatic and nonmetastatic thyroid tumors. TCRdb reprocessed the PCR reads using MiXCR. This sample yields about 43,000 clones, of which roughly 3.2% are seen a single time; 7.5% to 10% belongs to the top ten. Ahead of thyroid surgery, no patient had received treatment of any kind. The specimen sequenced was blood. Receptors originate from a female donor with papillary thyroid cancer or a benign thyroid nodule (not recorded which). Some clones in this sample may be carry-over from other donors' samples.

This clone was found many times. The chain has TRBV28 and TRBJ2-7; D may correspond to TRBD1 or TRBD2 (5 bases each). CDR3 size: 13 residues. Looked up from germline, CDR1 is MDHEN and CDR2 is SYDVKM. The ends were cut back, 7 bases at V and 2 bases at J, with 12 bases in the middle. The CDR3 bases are TGTGCCAGCATGGGGACCCCAACCTACGAGCAGTACTTC. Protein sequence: CASMGTPTYEQYF.

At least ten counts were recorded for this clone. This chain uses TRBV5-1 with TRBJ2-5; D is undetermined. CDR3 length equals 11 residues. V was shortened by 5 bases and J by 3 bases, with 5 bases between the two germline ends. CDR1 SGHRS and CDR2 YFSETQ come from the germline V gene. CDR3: CASRHEETQYF. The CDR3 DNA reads TGCGCCAGCAGACACGAAGAGACCCAGTACTTC.

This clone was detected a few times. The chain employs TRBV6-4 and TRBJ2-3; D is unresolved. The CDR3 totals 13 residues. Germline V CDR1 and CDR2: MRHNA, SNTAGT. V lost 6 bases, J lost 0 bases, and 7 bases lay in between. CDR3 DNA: TGTGCCAGCAGCCCCGCCAGCACAGATACGCAGTATTTT. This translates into CASSPASTDTQYF.

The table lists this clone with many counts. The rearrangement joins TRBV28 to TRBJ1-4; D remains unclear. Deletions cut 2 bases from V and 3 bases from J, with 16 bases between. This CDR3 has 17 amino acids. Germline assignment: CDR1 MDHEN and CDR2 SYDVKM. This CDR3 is CASSLSFPLRPNEKLFF. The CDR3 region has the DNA TGTGCCAGCAGTTTAAGCTTTCCTCTTAGGCCTAATGAAAAACTGTTTTTT.

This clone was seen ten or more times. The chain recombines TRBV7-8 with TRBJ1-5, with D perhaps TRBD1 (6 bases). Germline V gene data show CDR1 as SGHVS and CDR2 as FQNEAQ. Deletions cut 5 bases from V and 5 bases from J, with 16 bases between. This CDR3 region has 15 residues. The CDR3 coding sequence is TGTGCCAGCAGCCCGGGGGTGAGGGGGGATCAGCCCCAGCATTTT. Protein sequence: CASSPGVRGDQPQHF.

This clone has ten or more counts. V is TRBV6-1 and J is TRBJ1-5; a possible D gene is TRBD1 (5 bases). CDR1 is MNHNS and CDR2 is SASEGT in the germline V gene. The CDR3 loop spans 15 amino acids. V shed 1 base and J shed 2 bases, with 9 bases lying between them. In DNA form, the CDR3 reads TGTGCCAGCAGTGAAGGGGGCCACGGCAATCAGCCCCAGCATTTT. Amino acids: CASSEGGHGNQPQHF.

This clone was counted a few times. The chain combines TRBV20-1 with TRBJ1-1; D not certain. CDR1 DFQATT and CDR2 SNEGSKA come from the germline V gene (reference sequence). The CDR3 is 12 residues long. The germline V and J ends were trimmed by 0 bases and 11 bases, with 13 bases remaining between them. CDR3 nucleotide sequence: TGCAGTGCTAGAGACCGACCTACGGGGGCTTTCTTT. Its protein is CSARDRPTGAFF.

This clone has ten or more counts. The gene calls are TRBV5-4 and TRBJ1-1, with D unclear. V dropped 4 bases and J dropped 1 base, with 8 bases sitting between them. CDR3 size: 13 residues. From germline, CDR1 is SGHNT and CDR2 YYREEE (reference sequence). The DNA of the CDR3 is TGTGCCAGCAGCGCGACTGAGAACACTGAAGCTTTCTTT. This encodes CASSATENTEAFF.

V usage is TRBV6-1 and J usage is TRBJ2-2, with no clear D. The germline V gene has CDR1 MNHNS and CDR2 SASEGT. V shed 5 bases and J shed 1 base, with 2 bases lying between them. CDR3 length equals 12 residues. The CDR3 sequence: CASSKNTGELFF. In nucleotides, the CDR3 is TGTGCCAGCAGTAAGAACACCGGGGAGCTGTTTTTT.